A selection of T cell receptor beta chains follows, all from one sample in a study of T cells in tumors after PD-1 blockade. Assay used: immunoSEQ multiplex PCR; TCRdb lists only in-frame clones, some missing. The table lists more than 45,000 clones, under 85% of them singletons, with 8% to 10% in the top ten. The specimen was PBMCs, collected before anti-PD-1 therapy. These receptors were taken from a human donor with advanced basal cell or squamous cell carcinoma (not recorded which). The CDR3 runs from the conserved cysteine through the conserved F or W. A D gene is named only where the DNA matches it firmly. The size field is filled for only some rows; it gives once, few, many or a size class.

D	V	size	J	length	DNA	CDR3
-	TRBV27	-	TRBJ1-5	13	TGTGCCAGCGGAGGCCAGCTGAATCAGCCCCAGCATTTT	CASGGQLNQPQHF
-	TRBV10-1	-	TRBJ1-1	13	TGCGCCAGCAGAGCCGCAGGGACGACTGAAGCTTTCTTT	CASRAAGTTEAFF
-	TRBV6-4	-	TRBJ2-7	16	TGTGCCAGCAGTTTACCGCCCAGCGCCCGCTCCTACGAGCAGTACTTC	CASSLPPSARSYEQYF
-	TRBV6-1	-	TRBJ1-4	13	TGTGCCAGCAGTGACAGGGTTCATGAAAAACTGTTTTTT	CASSDRVHEKLFF
-	TRBV9	-	TRBJ2-1	17	TGTGCCAGCAGCGTTCCAAGGGACGGAATCTCCAGCGATGAGCAGTTCTTC	CASSVPRDGISSDEQFF
TRBD2	TRBV19	-	TRBJ2-7	15	TGTGCCAGTAGTATTCAGGCGGGAGGGAGGTACGAGCAGTACTTC	CASSIQAGGRYEQYF
-	TRBV27	few	TRBJ1-6	15	TGTGCCAGCAGCCAAATAATGGGGTCCGGTTCACCCCTCCACTTT	CASSQIMGSGSPLHF
-	TRBV6-5	-	TRBJ2-2	13	TGTGCCAGCAGGAGGGCTGGGACCGGGGAGCTGTTTTTT	CASRRAGTGELFF
-	TRBV7-9	-	TRBJ2-7	14	TGTGCCAGCAGCGCCGGGGCTAGACTCTACGAGCAGTACTTC	CASSAGARLYEQYF
-	TRBV27	few	TRBJ2-7	15	TGTGCCAGCAGTTTATCGGGGTCGGGCTCCAGCGAGCAGTACTTC	CASSLSGSGSSEQYF
TRBD1	TRBV15	-	TRBJ2-5	14	TGTGCCACCAGGATAGGGGGCGATGCAGAGACCCAGTACTTC	CATRIGGDAETQYF
TRBD1	TRBV6-1	-	TRBJ1-2	19	TGTGCCAGCAGTGCCAACTCCGGGACAGGGGGCTATACCAACTATGGCTACACCTTC	CASSANSGTGGYTNYGYTF
-	TRBV2	medium-sized	TRBJ1-1	15	TGTGCCAGCAGTGAAGCGAAACCCTTGAACACTGAAGCTTTCTTT	CASSEAKPLNTEAFF
-	TRBV29-1	-	TRBJ2-5	14	TGCAGCGTTGCCCGCGGACAGTCCCAAGAGACCCAGTACTTC	CSVARGQSQETQYF
-	TRBV29-1	few	TRBJ2-3	15	TGCAGCGTTGAAGGAGGGCAGGGGATCACAGATACGCAGTATTTT	CSVEGGQGITDTQYF
TRBD1	TRBV7-9	-	TRBJ2-1	16	TGTGCCAGCAGCTTAGCGGAGACAGGGGTAAGGAATGAGCAGTTCTTC	CASSLAETGVRNEQFF
TRBD1	TRBV5-1	-	TRBJ1-3	21	TGCGCCAGCAGCCCCCATTTTCGTGGGACAGGGCTCGTCGCGCCTGGAAACACCATATATTTT	CASSPHFRGTGLVAPGNTIYF
-	TRBV29-1	-	TRBJ1-2	14	TGCAGCGTACAAGGGTCTCTGGCGGGTCGAGGCTACACCTTC	CSVQGSLAGRGYTF
TRBD1	TRBV7-9	-	TRBJ1-3	17	TGTGCCAGCAGCTTACTTTTGGGACAGGGCAGGAGAAACACCATATATTTT	CASSLLLGQGRRNTIYF
-	TRBV5-6	-	TRBJ2-5	12	TGTGCCAGCAGCCGCCCCCAAGAGACCCAGTACTTC	CASSRPQETQYF
TRBD1	TRBV9	-	TRBJ2-1	15	TGTGCCAGCAGCCCTCGGGACAGTTCCTACAATGAGCAGTTCTTC	CASSPRDSSYNEQFF
-	TRBV28	-	TRBJ1-1	14	TGTGCCAGCAGTTCCATCTTCGGAAGCACTGAAGCTTTCTTT	CASSSIFGSTEAFF
-	TRBV29-1	once	TRBJ2-5	14	TGCAGCGTTGAAAAGGCAGGGGAGGGAGAGACCCAGTACTTC	CSVEKAGEGETQYF
-	TRBV5-1	once	TRBJ2-1	15	TGCGCCAGCAGCCTGGACGTAGTCTCCTACAATGAGCAGTTCTTC	CASSLDVVSYNEQFF
-	TRBV2	once	TRBJ2-2	13	TGTGCCAGCAGAGTGGACCCGACCGGGGAGCTGTTTTTT	CASRVDPTGELFF
TRBD2	TRBV12-3/TRBV12-4	-	TRBJ2-3	13	TGTGCCAGCAGTCCGGGGGGGAGGGTGTCGCAGTATTTT	CASSPGGRVSQYF
TRBD1	TRBV29-1	-	TRBJ2-7	16	TGCAGCGTTGAACGCGGTGAGACAGGGGAATCCTACGAGCAGTACTTC	CSVERGETGESYEQYF
TRBD2	TRBV19	few	TRBJ2-7	14	TGTGCCAGTAGTCTAGCGGCCGTTAACTACGAGCAGTACTTC	CASSLAAVNYEQYF
-	TRBV5-6	-	TRBJ2-7	15	TGTGCCAGCAGCCCCCCCCCGGGCAACCCCTACGAGCAGTACTTC	CASSPPPGNPYEQYF
TRBD1	TRBV28	-	TRBJ1-3	16	TGTGCCAGCAGAGGTTACAGGGGATCCTCTGGAAACACCATATATTTT	CASRGYRGSSGNTIYF
TRBD1	TRBV29-1	-	TRBJ2-2	14	TGCAGCGCTTTGCGACAGGGGGCGGTCGGGGAGCTGTTTTTT	CSALRQGAVGELFF
-	TRBV18	-	TRBJ2-3	14	TGTGCCAGCTCGTCCATACAGAGCACAGATACGCAGTATTTT	CASSSIQSTDTQYF
-	TRBV19	-	TRBJ1-4	15	TGTGCCAGTAGTAGCCAAGGGGGTGGGAATGAAAAACTGTTTTTT	CASSSQGGGNEKLFF
TRBD1	TRBV3-1/TRBV3-2	-	TRBJ1-1	12	TGTGCCAGCATAGACAGGGGGAGTGAAGCTTTCTTT	CASIDRGSEAFF
-	TRBV7-6	-	TRBJ1-3	15	TGTGCCAGCAGCTTGGAGGCCAGCTCTGGAAACACCATATATTTT	CASSLEASSGNTIYF
TRBD2	TRBV24-1	-	TRBJ2-1	15	TGTGCCACCAGTAGAGGGCGGGAGACGGAAAATGAGCAGTTCTTC	CATSRGRETENEQFF
-	TRBV7-2	-	TRBJ1-2	13	TGTGCCAGCAGCGTAGGACGGGGCTATGGCTACACCTTC	CASSVGRGYGYTF
TRBD2	TRBV2	-	TRBJ2-3	15	TGTGCCAGTAGTATAAGCGGGAGCGTGAGGGATACGCAGTATTTT	CASSISGSVRDTQYF
-	TRBV18	-	TRBJ2-2	19	TGTGCCAGCTCATTAACCCGGGCTGCAAGCCGACAGAACACCGGGGAGCTGTTTTTT	CASSLTRAASRQNTGELFF
-	TRBV2	once	TRBJ1-1	14	TGTGCCAGCACCCTGGACACGTCGTCCACTGAAGCTTTCTTT	CASTLDTSSTEAFF
-	TRBV4-2	few	TRBJ1-2	14	TGTGCCAGCAGCCAAGTGAAAAATGACTATGGCTACACCTTC	CASSQVKNDYGYTF
TRBD1	TRBV28	few	TRBJ2-6	16	TGTGCCAGCAGTCCGACAGGGCACTCTGGGGCCAACGTCCTGACTTTC	CASSPTGHSGANVLTF
-	TRBV7-9	few	TRBJ2-7	13	TGTGCCAGCAGCTTAGCGGAAGGGGTCGAGCAGTACTTC	CASSLAEGVEQYF
TRBD2	TRBV5-1	once	TRBJ2-1	16	TGCGCCAGCAGCTTGCTAGCGGGGGAACCCGGCAATGAGCAGTTCTTC	CASSLLAGEPGNEQFF